The 16 T cell receptor beta chains below were found in one sample sequenced in a study of identical twins. A single record per CDR3 protein comes from TCRdb applying MiXCR to the 5' RACE reads. Of some 630,000 distinct CDR3 sequences listed, roughly 6.6% are singletons. This same sample was also part of a study on yellow fever vaccine responses in identical twins.

The sequenced sample consisted of PBMCs. The receptors originated from a woman aged 18-35 years in good health.

The V and J genes are TRBV29-1 and TRBJ2-1; D may be TRBD2 (7 bases). Germline V gene sequence: CDR1 SQVTM, CDR2 ANQGSEA. The V gene lost 4 bases and the J gene lost 9 bases, with 13 bases spanning the gap. The CDR3 contains 12 residues. CDR3 bases: TGCAGCGTTGTTAGGGGGGGCCCTGAGCAGTTCTTC. It translates to CSVVRGGPEQFF.

This clonotype was detected a few times. The chain carries TRBV5-1 and TRBJ2-7, with D possibly being TRBD2 (5 bases). V lost 0 bases to trimming and J lost 3 bases, with 10 bases between them. This CDR3 contains 14 residues. Germline lookup yields CDR1 SGHRS and CDR2 YFSETQ. CDR3 nucleotide sequence: TGCGCCAGCAGCTTGGTAGCGTTGAACTACGAGCAGTACTTC. This sequence encodes CASSLVALNYEQYF.

This clonotype showed up many times. This chain connects TRBV12-3 or TRBV12-4 to TRBJ2-7; D remains ambiguous. V lost 1 base, J lost 1 base, and 5 bases lay in between. The CDR3 consists of 13 residues. The CDR3 DNA reads as TGTGCCAGCAGTTTAGTGCAGTCCTACGAGCAGTACTTC. Protein product: CASSLVQSYEQYF.

This clonotype has a handful of counts. This chain uses TRBV29-1 with TRBJ1-1; D gene uncertain. The V gene's germline CDR1 is SQVTM and CDR2 ANQGSEA. The CDR3 covers 11 residues. Trimming took off 4 bases at V and 3 bases at J, with 6 bases between the two ends. CDR3 nucleotides: TGCAGCGTTGTTAAAGACACTGAAGCTTTCTTT. Translation gives CSVVKDTEAFF.

This chain connects TRBV4-2 to TRBJ2-2; 11 nucleotides line up with TRBD2. CDR1 and CDR2 from the germline V gene are LGHNA and YNFKEQ. The junction had 3 bases not matched to a gene; V was cut back by 5 bases and J by 1 base. The CDR3 extends over 16 amino acids. This chain's CDR3 is CASSTTSGRNTGELFF. CDR3 DNA: TGTGCCAGCAGCACAACTAGCGGGAGGAACACCGGGGAGCTGTTTTTT.

The chain employs TRBV4-1 and TRBJ2-7, with 12 bases lining up with TRBD1. The CDR3 extends over 17 amino acids. J was trimmed by 8 bases and V by 4 bases; bases with no gene match: 15. The germline V gene has CDR1 MGHRA and CDR2 YSYEKL. CDR3 protein: CASSPLLFRDRGRKQYF. The CDR3, as DNA: TGCGCCAGCAGCCCTCTCCTCTTCCGGGACAGGGGGCGCAAGCAGTACTTC.

The V and J genes are TRBV5-1 and TRBJ2-7; no firm D call. Germline lookup yields CDR1 SGHRS and CDR2 YFSETQ. V shed 6 bases and J shed 6 bases, with 10 bases lying between them. The CDR3 has 11 residues. The CDR3 region has the DNA TGCGCCAGCAACTTAGGAATCGAGCAGTACTTC. Amino acid sequence: CASNLGIEQYF.

The chain employs TRBV15 and TRBJ2-1; D may be TRBD2 (6 bases). This CDR3 has 15 amino acids. Germline V lookup: CDR1 LNHNV, CDR2 YYDKDF (reference sequence). Trimming took 2 bases from V and 5 from J, leaving 13 bases between them. In DNA, the CDR3 is TGTGCCACCAGCAGAAAAGGACTACCGGACAATGAGCAGTTCTTC. It specifies CATSRKGLPDNEQFF.

The chain joins TRBV12-3 or TRBV12-4 to TRBJ2-3; 9 bases line up with TRBD1. This CDR3 is built from 15 residues. J was trimmed by 4 bases and V by 6 bases; bases with no gene match: 8. The CDR3: CASRRDRGAADTQYF. The CDR3 DNA is TGTGCCAGCAGGCGCGACAGGGGGGCGGCAGATACGCAGTATTTT.

This clonotype was seen many times. This chain connects TRBV28 to TRBJ2-7; 9 bases line up with TRBD1. The ends lost 4 bases at V and 3 bases at J; junction bases unmatched: 7. The length of the CDR3 is 15 residues. Germline V gives CDR1 MDHEN, CDR2 SYDVKM. DNA for the CDR3: TGTGCCAGCAGTTGGGGACAGGGAAAGTACTACGAGCAGTACGTC. Translation gives CASSWGQGKYYEQYV.

V gene TRBV2 combines with J gene TRBJ2-5; D call uncertain. The CDR3 contains 15 residues. The V and J ends lost 4 bases and 2 bases respectively, with 14 bases between them. Germline loops: CDR1 SNHLY, CDR2 FYNNEI. The CDR3 region is CASSAHQKQQETQYF. The CDR3 DNA reads TGTGCCAGCAGTGCCCACCAAAAGCAACAAGAGACCCAGTACTTC.

This clonotype showed up just a few times. DNA for the CDR3: TGTGCCAGCAGTACCACTAGCGGGAGCTCGCGTGAGCAGTTCTTC. It translates to CASSTTSGSSREQFF. The chain joins TRBV12-3 or TRBV12-4 to TRBJ2-1, with TRBD2 matching over 11 bases. V shed 5 bases, J shed 9 bases, and the junction held 9 bases outside the gene matches. The CDR3 is 15 amino acids.

Only a few counts were recorded for this clonotype. The rearrangement links TRBV29-1 to TRBJ2-7; D is unclear. This CDR3 is built from 12 residues. Germline loops: CDR1 SQVTM, CDR2 ANQGSEA. Trimming stripped 4 bases from V and 3 bases from J, with 10 bases between. The CDR3 is CSVGNSLYEQYF. DNA of the CDR3: TGCAGCGTTGGAAATAGCCTCTACGAGCAGTACTTC.

This clonotype was detected ten times or more. The V call is TRBV5-1, the J call TRBJ2-5, with 9 nucleotides matching TRBD1. The CDR3 is 15 residues long. Germline-derived CDR1 and CDR2 are SGHRS and YFSETQ. V was pared by 4 bases and J by 5 bases, with 9 bases of the junction left unmatched. In nucleotides, the CDR3 is TGCGCCAGCAGCCCTCCTCTAGGACAGGGGGAGACCCAGTACTTC. Translating gives CASSPPLGQGETQYF.

The sample holds a few counts of this clonotype. The chain has TRBV5-1 and TRBJ2-1; D tentatively fits TRBD1 or TRBD2 (6 bases each). V lost 4 bases and J lost 8, with 13 bases in between. Germline CDR1 SGHRS, CDR2 YFSETQ. CDR3 length: 13 amino acids. CDR3 bases: TGCGCCAGCAGCCCGACCGGGGGCCATGAGCAGTTCTTC. Translating gives CASSPTGGHEQFF.

A few counts support this clonotype. This chain joins TRBV6-1 and TRBJ2-7; possible D gene TRBD1, 6 bases. Germline V CDR1 and CDR2: MNHNS, SASEGT. Trimming took off 9 bases at V and 2 bases at J, with 14 bases between the two ends. The CDR3 has 13 amino acids. CDR3 sequence reads: CASSRTVTYEQYV. The CDR3 DNA reads as TGTGCCAGTTCCAGGACAGTCACCTACGAGCAGTACGTC.